Below are 7 T cell receptor beta chains sequenced from a single sample in a study of TIL therapy for anti-PD-1-resistant metastatic lung cancer. The libraries were made with immunoSEQ v3. The repertoire was sequenced with immunoSEQ multiplex PCR; TCRdb's copy has only in-frame clones and lacks some. The sample includes about 15,000 clones, around 88% of them seen just once. Time point noted: pre-treatment sample, taken before nivolumab and TIL therapy. Sequenced material: blood, taken at baseline. The receptors derive from a person aged 25 to 80 with non-small cell lung cancer.

This clone was counted a few times. This sequence joins TRBV12-2 and TRBJ2-1. TRBV12-2 counts as a pseudogene. This CDR3 has 19 amino acids. The CDR3 coding sequence is TGTGCAAGTCGCTTAATGGAGAATAGACACTCCCTGTGGTACAATGAGCAGTTCTTC. Protein: CASRLMENRHSLWYNEQFF.

The gene calls are TRBV18 and TRBJ2-7; D remains unclear. This CDR3 spans 14 amino acids. Germline-derived CDR1 and CDR2 are KGHSH and LQKENI. V shed 3 bases and J shed 5 bases, with 14 bases lying between them. CDR3 DNA: TGTGCCAGCTCACCCCTGCGTTCGACGGACGAGCAGTACTTC. Translation gives CASSPLRSTDEQYF.

This sequence joins TRBV5-1 and TRBJ2-7; TRBD1 is a possible D gene (6 bases). CDR1 is SGHRS and CDR2 is YFSETQ in the germline V gene. Deletions cut 4 bases from V and 3 bases from J, with 14 bases between. This CDR3 has 14 amino acids. CDR3 region: CASSTGTRSYEQYF. As DNA, the CDR3 is TGCGCCAGCAGCACCGGGACACGGAGCTACGAGCAGTACTTC.

The rearrangement links TRBV4-2 to TRBJ1-3, with D unclear. The CDR3 contains 16 residues. Trimming removed 2 bases from V and 0 bases from J, with 11 bases in between. The germline gives CDR1 LGHNA, CDR2 YNFKEQ. The CDR3 DNA reads TGTGCCAGCAGCCAAAGATCACAGATCTCTGGAAACACCATATATTTT. Translating it yields CASSQRSQISGNTIYF.

This chain joins TRBV11-3 and TRBJ2-3, with D perhaps TRBD1 or TRBD2 (5 bases each). Germline CDR1 and CDR2: SGHNT and YENEEA. CDR3 length: 15 residues. V dropped 4 bases and J dropped 4 bases, with 15 bases sitting between them. The DNA of the CDR3 is TGTGCCAGCAGCTCGAGGGACGAACAGTCAGATACGCAGTATTTT. Translation gives CASSSRDEQSDTQYF.

The V and J genes are TRBV7-9 and TRBJ1-5, with D possibly matching TRBD1 (5 bases). V shed 4 bases and J shed 0 bases, with 7 bases lying between them. The V gene's germline CDR1 is SEHNR and CDR2 FQNEAQ (reference sequence). The CDR3 loop spans 14 amino acids. The CDR3 sequence: CASSSGLSNQPQHF. The CDR3 DNA reads TGTGCCAGCAGCTCGGGACTTAGCAATCAGCCCCAGCATTTT.

V and J are TRBV2 and TRBJ2-1; 8 bases agree with TRBD1. This CDR3 region has 12 residues. V shed 11 bases, J shed 6 bases, and the junction held 6 bases outside the gene matches. Per the germline V gene, CDR1 is SNHLY and CDR2 is FYNNEI. This chain's CDR3 is CAATGGGNEQFF. The DNA for the CDR3 is TGTGCCGCTACAGGGGGTGGCAATGAGCAGTTCTTC.